These 25 T cell receptor beta chains came from one sample sequenced in a study of spatial heterogeneity in lung cancer. Study outcomes and limitations: Expanded alpha and beta TCR counts within tumors tracked tumor mutation counts.

Each CDR3 protein is one row after TCRdb ran MiXCR on the 5' RACE reads. The table lists 4,400 or so distinct CDR3 sequences, approximately 13% of them singletons. No antigen is known for these receptors. Time point of the sample: sample taken at primary tumor resection. The source was lung tumor tissue, collected at surgery. The source of these receptors is a male donor with early-stage non-small cell lung cancer.

The table lists this clonotype with many counts. A library made for alpha chains picked up this beta chain off target, so its size means little. This chain joins TRBV6-5 and TRBJ2-7; D remains ambiguous. Per germline, CDR1 MNHEY and CDR2 SVGAGI. The V gene lost 2 bases and the J gene lost 6 bases, with 5 bases spanning the gap. The CDR3 is 11 amino acids. The CDR3 reads CASSYLGEQYF. DNA for the CDR3: TGTGCCAGCAGTTACCTGGGCGAGCAGTACTTC.

This clonotype was detected ten times or more. For a library built for alpha chains, this beta chain is a stray read; little rests on its size. This chain joins TRBV5-1 and TRBJ1-1; unclear D gene. CDR1 and CDR2 from the germline V gene are SGHRS and YFSETQ. The CDR3 covers 13 residues. V dropped 0 bases and J dropped 1 base, with 4 bases sitting between them. DNA of the CDR3: TGCGCCAGCAGCTTGGCCGGGAACACTGAAGCTTTCTTT. Translation: CASSLAGNTEAFF.

This clonotype is medium-sized in the sample. This beta chain is a stray sequence in a library constructed for alpha chains; its clone size is not meaningful. The V call is TRBV5-1, the J call TRBJ2-3; D is uncertain. V was trimmed by 7 bases and J by 2 bases, leaving 17 bases between them. From germline, CDR1 is SGHRS and CDR2 YFSETQ. The CDR3 extends over 15 amino acids. CDR3 sequence (DNA): TGCGCCAGCGCTGTTGGACGGGCCCTCACAGATACGCAGTATTTT. This codes for CASAVGRALTDTQYF.

The table lists this clonotype with many counts. Little can be read into the size of this beta chain, an off-target read in a library designed for alpha chains. The chain links TRBV11-2 to TRBJ2-3, with TRBD2 matching over 8 bases. The CDR3 contains 15 residues. The V gene's germline CDR1 is SGHAT and CDR2 FQNNGV. The V segment lost 4 bases and the J segment 4 bases; nucleotides outside the gene matches: 7. The CDR3: CASSSGLAYSDTQYF. CDR3 DNA: TGTGCCAGCAGCTCAGGACTAGCCTATTCAGATACGCAGTATTTT.

This clonotype was counted between two and nine times. Since the library was made to target alpha chains, this beta chain is a stray read and its abundance is not meaningful. V is TRBV7-2 and J is TRBJ1-1, with a weak D call TRBD1 (5 bases). Per germline, CDR1 SGHTA and CDR2 FQGNSA. The V and J ends lost 4 bases and 4 bases respectively, with 13 bases between them. CDR3 length equals 14 residues. CDR3 DNA: TGTGCCAGCAGCTCGAATGTCGGGGGCACTGAAGCTTTCTTT. Protein: CASSSNVGGTEAFF.

This clonotype occurred many times. A library prepared for alpha chains yielded this beta chain as an off-target read; its size is of little meaning. This sequence joins TRBV7-3 and TRBJ2-7, with D unclear. The CDR3 spans 15 residues. The germline V and J ends were trimmed by 5 bases and 1 base, with 15 bases remaining between them. The germline gives CDR1 SGHTA, CDR2 FQGTGA. For the CDR3, the DNA is TGTGCCAGCAGCCCCCCCCCGCGGAGATCCTACGAGCAGTACTTC. This sequence encodes CASSPPPRRSYEQYF.

This clonotype qualifies as medium-sized. A library prepared for alpha chains yielded this beta chain as an off-target read; its size is of little meaning. J is TRBJ1-2 and V is TRBV6-6; the match to TRBD1 covers 7 bases. The CDR3 length is 15 residues. The J segment lost 5 bases and the V segment lost 8 bases, leaving 14 bases of the junction unmatched. Germline V gives CDR1 MNHNY, CDR2 SVGAGI (reference sequence). The CDR3 reads CASASRDRLFYGYTF. DNA for the CDR3: TGTGCCAGCGCCTCCCGGGACAGACTCTTTTATGGCTACACCTTC.

This clonotype was picked up many times. The library was designed around alpha chains, so this beta chain is a stray read whose abundance carries little weight. The chain links TRBV7-9 to TRBJ1-2; D is perhaps TRBD1 (6 bases). CDR1 and CDR2 from the germline V gene are SEHNR and FQNEAQ (reference sequence). Trimming shortened V by 8 bases and J by 4 bases, and 20 bases separated the two germline ends. The CDR3 is 15 amino acids. CDR3 protein: CASFDPGTYRYGYTF. The CDR3 bases are TGTGCCAGCTTCGACCCGGGGACATACCGCTATGGCTACACCTTC.

This clonotype is judged medium-sized. The library was built for alpha chains, so this beta chain is an off-target read and its size means little. This chain joins TRBV4-3 and TRBJ1-1; TRBD1 matches 8 bases. The length of the CDR3 is 13 residues. The V gene's germline CDR1 is LGHNA and CDR2 YSLEER. The junction had 0 bases not matched to a gene; V was cut back by 3 bases and J by 3 bases. The CDR3 coding sequence is TGCGCCAGCAGCCAGGACAGGGACACTGAAGCTTTCTTT. Protein: CASSQDRDTEAFF.

In its sample, this clonotype is medium-sized (0.01 to 0.1%). This beta chain lies outside the target of a library built for alpha chains; its clone size means little. The CDR3 protein is CSARLAGMVGNQPQHF. CDR3 in DNA: TGCAGTGCTAGATTAGCGGGGATGGTTGGCAATCAGCCCCAGCATTTT. The J gene is TRBJ1-5, the V gene TRBV20-1; no definite D call. Trimming removed 2 bases at V and 2 bases at J, with 16 bases between. CDR3 length: 16 amino acids. Germline V lookup: CDR1 DFQATT, CDR2 SNEGSKA (reference sequence).

This clonotype is large. This beta chain is an unintended read in a library built for alpha chains; its size means little. The chain recombines TRBV7-3 with TRBJ2-2, with 8 bases identical to TRBD1. The CDR3 contains 15 residues. Germline trimming cut 2 bases from V and 1 base from J; bases unmatched to any gene: 0. Germline loops: CDR1 SGHTA, CDR2 FQGTGA. The CDR3 DNA follows: TGTGCCAGCAGCTTAGGACAGGGGAACACCGGGGAGCTGTTTTTT. This codes for CASSLGQGNTGELFF.

The sample holds a few counts of this clonotype. The library was designed around alpha chains, so this beta chain is a stray read whose abundance carries little weight. V is TRBV12-3 or TRBV12-4 and J is TRBJ2-1; no clear D. Trimming removed 5 bases from V and 5 bases from J, with 16 bases in between. CDR3 length: 15 amino acids. DNA of the CDR3: TGTGCCAGCAGTGTTTCATTTGCCCGGGACAATGAGCAGTTCTTC. Amino acids: CASSVSFARDNEQFF.

This clonotype has at least ten counts. This beta chain represents an off-target read in a library built for alpha chains; its size is of limited meaning. The CDR3: CASSSGAGAETQYF. The CDR3 DNA reads as TGTGCCAGCAGCTCAGGAGCGGGGGCGGAGACCCAGTACTTC. The gene calls are TRBV7-2 and TRBJ2-5; the match to TRBD2 covers 8 bases. Unmatched junction bases numbered 6, after V lost 4 bases and J lost 5 bases. Germline V gene sequence: CDR1 SGHTA, CDR2 FQGNSA. This CDR3 region has 14 residues.

The table lists this clonotype with a few counts. The library was built for alpha chains, so this beta chain is an off-target read and its size means little. The rearrangement joins TRBV7-6 to TRBJ2-1; D uncertain. V was pared by 1 base and J by 4 bases, with 11 bases between. This CDR3 is 15 amino acids long. Germline assignment: CDR1 SGHVS and CDR2 FNYEAQ. CDR3 sequence: CASSLDLAWYNEQFF. Written as DNA, the CDR3 is TGTGCCAGCAGCTTAGACTTAGCATGGTACAATGAGCAGTTCTTC. Full variable domain (rest looked up from reference TRBV7-6 and TRBJ2-1): GAGVSQSPRYKVTKRGQDVALRCDPISGHVSLYWYRQALGQGPEFLTYFNYEAQQDKSGLPNDRFSAERPEGSISTLTIQRTEQRDSAMYRCASSLDLAWYNEQFFGPGTRLTVL.

This clonotype is classed as medium-sized (0.01 to 0.1%). Since the library was made to target alpha chains, this beta chain is a stray read and its abundance is not meaningful. The chain couples TRBV11-2 to TRBJ2-5; TRBD1 aligns across 8 bases. The CDR3 runs to 14 residues. V lost 5 bases to trimming and J lost 2 bases; unmatched junction nucleotides: 4. The germline V gene encodes CDR1 SGHAT and CDR2 FQNNGV. CDR3 in amino acids: CASSTRTGQETQYF. CDR3 DNA: TGTGCCAGCAGCACCCGGACAGGGCAAGAGACCCAGTACTTC.

This clonotype was seen many times. The library was designed around alpha chains, so this beta chain is a stray read whose abundance carries little weight. J is TRBJ2-1 and V is TRBV7-2; 11 nucleotides align to TRBD2. Germline CDR1 SGHTA, CDR2 FQGNSA. This CDR3 contains 18 residues. V shed 4 bases and J 9 bases; nucleotides not matched to a gene: 17. CDR3 nucleotide sequence: TGTGCCAGCAGCTCCCTAACGACTAGCGGGAAGTCAGGCGGTGAGCAGTTCTTC. Translating gives CASSSLTTSGKSGGEQFF.

This clonotype was found a few times. Since the library was made to target alpha chains, this beta chain is a stray read and its abundance is not meaningful. The chain employs TRBV2 and TRBJ1-5; 9 positions match TRBD1. Trimming at V came to 9 bases and at J to 4 bases, leaving 1 base not matched to a gene. Germline V lookup: CDR1 SNHLY, CDR2 FYNNEI. The CDR3 is 12 residues long. CDR3 DNA sequence: TGTGCCAGGGGGACAGGGAATCAGCCCCAGCATTTT. It encodes CARGTGNQPQHF.

The sample holds many counts of this clonotype. For a library built for alpha chains, this beta chain is a stray read; little rests on its size. The rearrangement uses TRBV4-1 and TRBJ1-2; 7 bases map to TRBD1. Germline assignment: CDR1 MGHRA and CDR2 YSYEKL. This CDR3 spans 15 amino acids. V lost 0 bases, J lost 7 bases, and 8 bases stayed unmatched. The CDR3 reads CASSQDPQGDGGYTF. CDR3 bases: TGCGCCAGCAGCCAAGACCCCCAGGGGGATGGTGGCTACACCTTC.

This clonotype was counted only a few times. The size of this beta chain means little, since it is a stray read in a library made for alpha chains. The chain combines TRBV7-9 with TRBJ2-3; D is perhaps TRBD1 (5 bases). V shed 10 bases and J shed 2 bases, with 10 bases lying between them. Germline V gives CDR1 SEHNR, CDR2 FQNEAQ (reference sequence). The CDR3 is made up of 12 amino acids. CDR3 nucleotide sequence: TGTGCCACCAACAGGAACACAGATACGCAGTATTTT. Amino acids: CATNRNTDTQYF. Combining the CDR3 with reference TRBV7-9 and TRBJ2-3 gives the whole variable domain DTGVSQNPRHKITKRGQNVTFRCDPISEHNRLYWYRQTLGQGPEFLTYFQNEAQLEKSRLLSDRFSAERPKGSFSTLEIQRTEQGDSAMYLCATNRNTDTQYFGPGTRLTVL.

Regarding this clonotype: This beta chain is off target for a library built for alpha chains, so its abundance means little. The chain employs TRBV2 and TRBJ2-2; no firm D call. This CDR3 contains 14 residues. From germline, CDR1 is SNHLY and CDR2 FYNNEI. Trimming removed 6 bases from V and 0 bases from J, with 8 bases in between. CDR3 sequence (DNA): TGTGCCAGCAGGGTCGGCGCGAACACCGGGGAGCTGTTTTTT. Its translation: CASRVGANTGELFF.

A note on this clonotype: As an off-target read in a library built for alpha chains, this beta chain has a frequency of little significance. The chain recombines TRBV14 with TRBJ2-1; 8 nucleotides agree with TRBD1. The V gene's germline CDR1 is SGHDN and CDR2 FVKESK. After removal of 5 bases from V and 9 bases from J, the junction contained 9 bases not matched to a gene. The CDR3 contains 14 residues. CDR3 amino acids: CASSGNRQGTEQFF. CDR3 DNA: TGTGCCAGCAGCGGGAACCGACAGGGGACTGAGCAGTTCTTC.

Judged by abundance, this clonotype is medium-sized. Little can be read into the size of this beta chain, an off-target read in a library designed for alpha chains. The CDR3 DNA reads TGCAGCGTGGCTGGGGTAGCGGACATCTACGAGCAGTACTTC. It translates to CSVAGVADIYEQYF. The chain couples TRBV29-1 to TRBJ2-7; possibly TRBD2 for D (6 bases). V lost 6 bases, J lost 3 bases, and 18 bases lay in between. CDR1 and CDR2 from the germline V gene are SQVTM and ANQGSEA. The CDR3 consists of 14 residues.

At least ten counts were recorded for this clonotype. Because this beta chain is a stray read in a library intended to capture alpha chains, its abundance should not be given much weight. The chain recombines TRBV5-8 with TRBJ1-1, with TRBD1 identical over 10 bases. The junction had 6 bases not matched to a gene; V was cut back by 6 bases and J by 4 bases. This CDR3 spans 14 amino acids. Germline CDR1 is SGHTS and CDR2 is YDEGEE. The CDR3 region has the DNA TGTGCCAGCAACGGACAGGGGGGCGGCACTGAAGCTTTCTTT. This encodes CASNGQGGGTEAFF.

This clonotype was recorded many times. Because the library targeted alpha chains, this beta chain is an off-target read whose size means little. V is TRBV11-3 and J is TRBJ2-7; 8 bases line up with TRBD1. The V segment lost 1 base and the J segment 7 bases; nucleotides outside the gene matches: 0. Per the germline V gene, CDR1 is SGHNT and CDR2 is YENEEA. The CDR3 has 12 residues. The CDR3 region is CASSLGQGEQYF. The DNA for the CDR3 is TGTGCCAGCAGCTTAGGACAGGGGGAGCAGTACTTC.

This clonotype has just a few counts. The library was built for alpha chains, so this beta chain is an off-target read and its size means little. V usage is TRBV20-1 and J usage is TRBJ2-7; TRBD1 matches 11 bases. After removal of 1 base from V and 3 bases from J, the junction contained 5 bases not matched to a gene. The CDR3 sequence is 15 residues long. Per germline, CDR1 DFQATT and CDR2 SNEGSKA (reference sequence). The CDR3 reads CSARGDRGDGYEQYF. The CDR3 region has the DNA TGCAGTGCTAGAGGGGACAGGGGGGATGGCTACGAGCAGTACTTC.